The sequence of this T cell receptor (beta chain) was determined in a study of T cell responses to AZD1222 COVID-19 vaccine. Study-wide points: Only a handful of AZD1222 recipients, more than five in all, had baseline seropositivity. CD4 TCRs associated with vaccination spanned spike, dominating at 160-218 and 743-854. Clonal diversity was possibly underestimated, and white British individuals and females predominated among donors.

Remarks on this clone: Its antigen is as yet unknown.

The V gene's germline CDR1 is ENHRY and CDR2 SYGVKD. The CDR3 runs to 17 residues. Trimming took 4 bases from V and 1 from J; bases not matched to a gene: 9. Clones were sequenced by immunoSEQ multiplex PCR, and TCRdb holds only the in-frame ones, with some missing. The table lists some 150,000 clones, approximately 88% of them singletons. The chain recombines TRBV10-3 with TRBJ2-3, with 9 bases lining up with TRBD2. The sequencing here drew on peripheral blood, taken on day 0 of MenACWY control vaccination. The clonotype originates from an adult in good health. DNA of the CDR3: TGTGCCATCAGTGCCCGAGCGGGAGGAACGGGCACAGATACGCAGTATTTT. Encoded protein: CAISARAGGTGTDTQYF.